Sequencing of this T cell receptor (beta chain) was carried out in a study of T cells in Graves' hyperthyroidism and ophthalmopathy. There are many counts of this clonotype. Looked up from germline, CDR1 is KGHDR and CDR2 is SFDVKD. CDR3 size: 15 residues. J was trimmed by 7 bases and V by 4 bases; bases with no gene match: 7. There were TCR beta CDR3 regions amplified from RNA transcripts. HTBI primers were the set used in a first-round RT-PCR of the TCR CDR3. TCRdb re-derived calls from the multiplex PCR reads in MiXCR, one entry per CDR3 protein. The data hold hundreds of thousands of distinct CDR3 sequences, with roughly 46% observed a single time.

The genes are TRBV24-1 and TRBJ1-5; TRBD1 agrees at 9 bases. The sequenced sample was peripheral blood or thyroid tissue (not recorded which). The TCR sequence derives from an adult man with Graves' disease, either hyperthyroidism or ophthalmopathy (not recorded which). CDR3 in amino acids: CATSDRTGDEQPQHF. The CDR3, as DNA: TGTGCCACCAGTGACCGGACAGGGGACGAGCAGCCCCAGCATTTT.